This TCR beta chain was recovered during a study of T cell repertoires in cytomegalovirus infection. TCRdb called the reads again in MiXCR, with one record for every CDR3 protein. The sample includes about 740,000 distinct CDR3 sequences, roughly 35% of them seen just once. Comment on this clonotype: The CDR3 ends on some other residue instead of the conserved phenylalanine or tryptophan, so this is likely a read error. The DNA is omitted, as the CDR3 cannot be located on it reliably, and the CDR3 follows TCRdb's listing.

The CDR3 sequence runs 15 residues, both termini included. Germline V gene data show CDR1 as SGHAT and CDR2 as FQNNGV. The rearrangement joins TRBV11-2 to TRBJ2-1. Sequencing was carried out using PBMCs. This TCR derives from a human donor in good health (CMV status not recorded). Some clones in this sample may be carry-over from other donors' samples. The chain's CDR3 is CASSLDVAGSNEQFL.